Described below is a single T cell receptor (beta chain) sequence and its context. This clonotype was counted only a few times. Its target antigen remains unknown. The input lacks base qualities; no much larger clone sits a single base away. This entry belongs to a study of T cell repertoires in cytomegalovirus infection (dated 2019 in TCRdb). A note on the overall study: Because public TCR beta signatures pointed to carriage of CMV infection together with the matching HLA type, the HLA type of each donor mattered for the analysis. The paper's findings and limits, for the study overall: The ex vivo response was dominated by HLA-C-restricted CMV-specific TCR beta clonotypes, and the single most frequent clonotype in two of eight donors was supplied by these HLA-C-restricted clonotypes. Cumulative frequency of public TCR beta family members discriminated carriers of CMV infection plus the relevant HLA type in this cohort and an independent approximately 360-donor cohort.

The sequencer listed for this sample is Illumina HiSeq 1500. Starting from the raw public reads, TCRdb applied fastp trimming at Q25, assembled clones with MiXCR and retained in-frame beta chains. Identical CDR3 protein sequences are pooled into one entry, listed with their most common genes and DNA. Counted in this sample were about 460,000 distinct CDR3 sequences; around 11% of them appeared once. The top ten clones comprise about 9.4% of the sample. This receptor was taken from a human donor in good health (CMV status not recorded). Some clones in this sample may be carry-over from other donors' samples. The sequencing input was PBMCs.

The DNA sequence is as follows: TGTGCCAGCGGCCTGCCGGGAGGGGCGAACACCGGGGAGCTGTTTTTT. Its translation is CASGLPGGANTGELFF. The chain couples TRBV5-8 to TRBJ2-2; 8 middle bases align to TRBD2. Measured from the cysteine to the phenylalanine, the CDR3 is 16 residues long. Only the CDR3 DNA stays, 48 bases, in frame from base 1. Unmatched junction bases come to 8, with V trimmed by 7 bases and J by 0 bases. The germline V gene specifies SGHTS as CDR1 and YDEGEE as CDR2.